The present T cell receptor beta chain was sequenced within a study of STAT5B mutations in CD4+ large granular lymphocyte leukemia (dated by TCRdb to between 2021 and 2024). Context from the whole study: Among the healthy controls, the CDR3 'QG' motif was associated with a particular HLA allele. The study compared the TCRbeta repertoires of patients with CD4+ T-cell large granular lymphocyte leukemia against those of healthy blood donors. Flow cytometry on FACSCanto II or FACSVerse showed that the purified fractions were more than 95% pure among lymphocytes.

Summary of the overall study and its limitations: Enrichment of TRBV06-family usage was observed among the top patient clones (8/27) relative to healthy controls (2/35). CD4-sorted patient repertoires appeared more clonal than healthy CD4+ repertoires, and this difference persisted after removing the putative leukemic clones. Data were not HLA-matched; higher clonality in CD4+ versus CD8+ T-LGLL could reflect the relatively small sample size. Main leukemic clonotypes were private to each patient, although under 30% appeared at low frequency in other patients' non-leukemic repertoires.

This clone was counted a single time. The specificity of this receptor is unknown. The input lacks base qualities; no much larger clone sits a single base away. The CDR3 runs 12 residues from the cysteine to the phenylalanine. Of the read, only the CDR3 DNA is kept; its 36 bases are in frame from base 1. V lost 5 bases and J lost 5 bases; the stretch between them is 9 bases long. The germline V gene sets CDR1 to MDHEN and CDR2 to SYDVKM. TCRbeta rearrangements were sequenced from genomic DNA using the immunoSEQ assay at survey resolution. For the original study's pipeline: In the TCR sequencing data, the lowest productive clonotype frequency that could be detected was 2.59 x 10-5. Only productive TCRbeta rearrangements, defined as complete and in-frame sequences, were included in the analyses. The clonality of each sample was calculated as Simpson clonality in the immunoSEQ Analyzer version 3.0. Clones were binned by frequency as very rare, small, medium, large (1-20%) or hyperexpanded (>20%). Generation probabilities were estimated with OLGA 1.2.3, V-gene circos plots were made with VDJtools, specificities were searched in VDJdb, and CDR3 motifs were identified with GLIPH. TCRdb retrieved this table from immuneACCESS and kept in-frame rearrangements only. Not all clones are present; in checked studies, unresolved V genes account for under half, and no reason is known for the remainder. D and trimming come from the DNA, and the V and J calls and clone size come from that table. In this sample the table shows fewer than 30,000 clones, over 70% of which occur a single time. Around 0.99% of the sample goes to the ten largest clones.

The healthy controls were 40 or so blood donors, and the buffy coats of these donors were supplied by the Finnish Red Cross blood service. All TCR-sequenced material derived from peripheral blood: patient blood samples and healthy donor buffy coats. Peripheral blood mononuclear cells were isolated by Ficoll-Hypaque gradient centrifugation. For the healthy controls, CD4+ cells were obtained from buffy coats by magnetic purification. Genomic DNA was extracted with the Gentra Puregene Cell and Tissue kit and quantified on a Qubit 2.0 fluorometer. This TCR was recovered from a human donor in good health. This receptor chain uses TRBV28 and TRBJ2-5, and perhaps TRBD1 as D gene, on 6 matching bases. Sample: CD4+ T cells from blood buffy coats. The bases are TGTGCCAGCAGTAACAGGGCGGAGACCCAGTACTTC. Translation gives CASSNRAETQYF.